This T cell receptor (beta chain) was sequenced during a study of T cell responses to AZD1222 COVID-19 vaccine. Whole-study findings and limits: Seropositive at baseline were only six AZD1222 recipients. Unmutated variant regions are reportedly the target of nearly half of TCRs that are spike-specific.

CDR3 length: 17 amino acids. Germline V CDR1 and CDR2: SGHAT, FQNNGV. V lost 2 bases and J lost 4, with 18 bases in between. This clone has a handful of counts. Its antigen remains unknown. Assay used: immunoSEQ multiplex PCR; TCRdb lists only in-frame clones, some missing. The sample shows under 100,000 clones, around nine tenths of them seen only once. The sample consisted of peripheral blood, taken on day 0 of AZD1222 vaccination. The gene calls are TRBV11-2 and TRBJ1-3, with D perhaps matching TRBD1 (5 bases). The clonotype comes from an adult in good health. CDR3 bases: TGTGCCAGCAGCTTATTACCCCGGGGACGAAAAGGAAACACCATATATTTT. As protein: CASSLLPRGRKGNTIYF.